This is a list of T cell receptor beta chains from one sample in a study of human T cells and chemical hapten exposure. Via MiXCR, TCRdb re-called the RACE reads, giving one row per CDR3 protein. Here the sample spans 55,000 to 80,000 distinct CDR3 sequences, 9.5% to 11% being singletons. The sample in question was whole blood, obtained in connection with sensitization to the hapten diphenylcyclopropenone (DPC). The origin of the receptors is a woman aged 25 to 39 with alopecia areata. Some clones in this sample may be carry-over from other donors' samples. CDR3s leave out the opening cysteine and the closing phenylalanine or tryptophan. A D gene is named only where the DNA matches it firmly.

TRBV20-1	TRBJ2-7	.	SARDDYEQY
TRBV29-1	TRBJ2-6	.	SVFGEVSGANVLT
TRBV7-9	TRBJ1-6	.	ASENYRGGISPLH
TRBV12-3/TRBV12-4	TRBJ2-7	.	ASRLGGGSYEQY
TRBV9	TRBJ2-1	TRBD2	ASSGPRLAGMRAGYNEQF
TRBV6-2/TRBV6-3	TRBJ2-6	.	ASSYSGANVLT
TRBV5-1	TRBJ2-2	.	ASSPTPTRLSTGELF
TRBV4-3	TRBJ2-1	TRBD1	ASSDRGTRNEQF
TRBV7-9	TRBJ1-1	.	ASSLGNLNTEAF
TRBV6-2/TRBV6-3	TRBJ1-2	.	ASSQMLFRINYGYT
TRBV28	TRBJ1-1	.	ASSLAAVKTEAF
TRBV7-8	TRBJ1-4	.	ASSFGGRTVGEKLF
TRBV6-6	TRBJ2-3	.	ASSPSVSKDTQY
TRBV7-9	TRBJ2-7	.	ASSFADHYEQY
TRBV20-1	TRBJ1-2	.	SATDWANYGYT
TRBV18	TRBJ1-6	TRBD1	ASSHGQGADSPLH
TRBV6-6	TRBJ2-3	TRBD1	ASRGRDRPTDTQY